The 10 T cell receptor beta chains in this list originate from one sample, sequenced in a study of cytomegalovirus exposure and HLA in healthy donors. Use of 60 Vbeta and 13 Jbeta primers characterized the PCR. Profiling relied on immunoSEQ multiplex PCR, and the TCRdb table lists in-frame clones only, not all of them. The sample lists 170,000 or so clones, about four fifths occurring once. The sequencing sample was made of PBMCs. These receptors were taken from a man aged 30-40 years in good health and CMV-seropositive.

This rearrangement joins TRBV5-6 to TRBJ2-1; 9 nucleotides agree with TRBD2. The trim removed 3 bases at V and 3 bases at J, leaving 4 bases unmatched. The CDR3 is made up of 15 amino acids. Germline V gene lookup returns CDR1 SGHDT and CDR2 YYEEEE. The CDR3 region is CASSSGLAHYNEQFF. CDR3 nucleotides: TGTGCCAGCAGCTCCGGACTAGCGCACTACAATGAGCAGTTCTTC.

This clone came up a few times. The V and J genes are TRBV5-1 and TRBJ1-1; perhaps TRBD1 as D (5 bases). Deletions cut 1 base from V and 5 bases from J, with 12 bases between. The CDR3 consists of 14 residues. Germline V gives CDR1 SGHRS, CDR2 YFSETQ. The CDR3 loop reads CASSLSGSRTEAFF. For the CDR3, the DNA is TGCGCCAGCAGCTTGTCAGGGTCTAGGACTGAAGCTTTCTTT.

There are many counts of this clone. This chain connects TRBV4-3 to TRBJ2-5, with 7 bases that match TRBD2. The J segment lost 4 bases and the V segment lost 0 bases, leaving 8 bases of the junction unmatched. The length of the CDR3 is 16 residues. Germline CDR1 reads LGHNA; CDR2 reads YSLEER. The CDR3 here is CASSQDSGSGAETQYF. In DNA form, the CDR3 reads TGCGCCAGCAGCCAAGACTCGGGAAGCGGGGCAGAGACCCAGTACTTC.

The chain joins TRBV5-4 to TRBJ1-1; possibly TRBD1 for D (5 bases). Germline-derived CDR1 and CDR2 are SGHNT and YYREEE (reference sequence). The CDR3 sequence is 12 residues long. The V end was cut by 1 base, the J end by 4 bases, with 5 bases between. CDR3 region: CASSLQGTEAFF. In DNA, the CDR3 is TGTGCCAGCAGCTTGCAGGGCACTGAAGCTTTCTTT.

The CDR3 nucleotides are TGTGCCAGCGGGACAGTTAGCACAGATACGCAGTATTTT. Residues: CASGTVSTDTQYF. This chain joins TRBV27 and TRBJ2-3; 7 bases are a match to TRBD1. The trim removed 8 bases at V and 0 bases at J, leaving 2 bases unmatched. CDR3 size: 13 residues. The germline V gene encodes CDR1 MNHEY and CDR2 SMNVEV (reference sequence).

This rearrangement joins TRBV27 to TRBJ1-3, with D possibly matching TRBD1 (6 bases). Per germline, CDR1 MNHEY and CDR2 SMNVEV (reference sequence). Trimming removed 5 bases from V and 4 bases from J, with 18 bases in between. CDR3 length: 16 amino acids. The CDR3 reads CASSPQHRAQGNTIYF. The CDR3 DNA reads as TGTGCCAGCAGTCCCCAACACAGGGCACAAGGAAACACCATATATTTT.

V and J are TRBV5-5 and TRBJ1-4; D might be TRBD1 (5 bases). Per the germline V gene, CDR1 is SGHKS and CDR2 is YYEKEE (reference sequence). Deletions cut 4 bases from V and 8 bases from J, with 21 bases between. The length of the CDR3 is 16 residues. In DNA, the CDR3 is TGTGCCAGCAGCCATGTAACAGGACGTCTTTGGGAAAAACTGTTTTTT. Protein: CASSHVTGRLWEKLFF.

This clone was counted between two and nine times. V is TRBV27 and J is TRBJ1-2; TRBD1 agrees at 7 bases. CDR1 MNHEY and CDR2 SMNVEV come from the germline V gene (reference sequence). V shed 3 bases, J shed 0 bases, and the junction held 7 bases outside the gene matches. The length of the CDR3 is 16 residues. CDR3 DNA sequence: TGTGCCAGCAGTTTGACAGGGTATAAGGCTAACTATGGCTACACCTTC. This gives the protein CASSLTGYKANYGYTF.

About this clone: The sample carries other DNA sequences with the same CDR3. This chain connects TRBV4-1 to TRBJ1-1, with TRBD1 identical over 9 bases. Trimming took 4 bases from V and 1 from J; bases not matched to a gene: 10. CDR3 length: 17 residues. Per the germline V gene, CDR1 is MGHRA and CDR2 is YSYEKL. For the CDR3, the DNA is TGCGCCAGCAGCCCCAATTTCCAGGGACAGGGGAACACTGAAGCTTTCTTT. Protein sequence: CASSPNFQGQGNTEAFF.

This clone showed up just once. The chain has TRBV27 and TRBJ1-5; no firm D call. The V and J ends lost 3 bases and 4 bases respectively, with 7 bases between them. The CDR3 sequence is 13 residues long. CDR1 and CDR2 from the germline V gene are MNHEY and SMNVEV (reference sequence). The CDR3 DNA reads TGTGCCAGCAGTTTCGGGGAAAATCAGCCCCAGCATTTT. Amino acids: CASSFGENQPQHF.